This TCR beta chain comes out of a study of blood T cell repertoires in COVID-19. Data came from immunoSEQ multiplex PCR; TCRdb stores just in-frame clones and leaves some out. The table has roughly 120,000 clones, around 84% seen once. V lost 5 bases to trimming and J lost 6 bases; unmatched junction nucleotides: 11. Per the germline V gene, CDR1 is LNHDA and CDR2 is SQIVND (reference sequence). The CDR3 has 15 amino acids. This chain connects TRBV19 to TRBJ1-2; 8 bases are a match to TRBD1. The source is a man in his forties with acute or convalescent COVID-19. Sequences were obtained from peripheral blood. DNA of the CDR3: TGTGCCAGTAGTGCTTCGGACAGGGAAGGCAATGGCTACACCTTC. Protein: CASSASDREGNGYTF.